What follows are 16 T cell receptor beta chains derived from one specimen sequenced in a study of neoadjuvant nivolumab and ipilimumab in lung cancer. TCRdb's copy holds only in-frame clones and misses some; the assay was immunoSEQ multiplex PCR. The sample records roughly 39,000 clones, roughly nine tenths being singletons. Sequencing used peripheral blood, obtained before neoadjuvant nivolumab, alone or with ipilimumab. These receptor sequences come from an adult with non-small cell lung cancer.

V gene TRBV6-4 combines with J gene TRBJ2-2, with TRBD1 identical over 8 bases. V dropped 2 bases and J dropped 3; count of bases not matched to a gene: 8. The CDR3 loop spans 17 amino acids. Looked up from germline, CDR1 is MRHNA and CDR2 is SNTAGT. The CDR3 DNA sequence: TGTGCCAGCAGTGACCTCTCAGGGGGCTCCGACACCGGGGAGCTGTTTTTT. Translated, it gives CASSDLSGGSDTGELFF.

The chain combines TRBV4-3 with TRBJ2-1; 7 bases are shared with TRBD2. Trimming cost V 4 bases and J 5 bases; bases outside gene matches: 8. The V gene's germline CDR1 is LGHNA and CDR2 YSLEER. The CDR3 loop spans 15 amino acids. The CDR3 loop is CASSLGLIPDNEQFF. The CDR3 coding sequence is TGCGCCAGCAGCCTGGGACTAATTCCCGACAATGAGCAGTTCTTC.

V is TRBV7-9 and J is TRBJ1-1; unclear D gene. V gave up 2 bases and J gave up 4 bases, with 11 bases separating them. CDR3 size: 14 residues. Germline CDR1 reads SEHNR; CDR2 reads FQNEAQ (reference sequence). The CDR3 nucleotides are TGTGCCAGCAGCTTAATCGAGGGAGGCACTGAAGCTTTCTTT. The encoded protein is CASSLIEGGTEAFF.

The chain combines TRBV7-8 with TRBJ2-1; 9 bases are a match to TRBD2. The CDR3 extends over 14 amino acids. V lost 7 bases, J lost 7 bases, and 8 bases stayed unmatched. Germline values: CDR1 SGHVS, CDR2 FQNEAQ. This CDR3 is CASTSGGRGNEQFF. In nucleotides, the CDR3 is TGTGCCAGCACCTCGGGCGGGAGGGGAAATGAGCAGTTCTTC.

The rearrangement uses TRBV19 and TRBJ2-5; 10 bases are shared with TRBD2. V gave up 0 bases and J gave up 5 bases; unmatched junction bases: 6. CDR3 length equals 16 residues. CDR1 LNHDA and CDR2 SQIVND come from the germline V gene (reference sequence). CDR3: CASSIDRASGSETQYF. DNA for the CDR3: TGTGCCAGTAGTATAGATCGGGCTAGCGGGAGCGAGACCCAGTACTTC.

This rearrangement joins TRBV18 to TRBJ2-1; 7 nucleotides line up with TRBD2. Germline V gene sequence: CDR1 KGHSH, CDR2 LQKENI. J gave up 1 base and V 2 bases, and 5 bases lay outside the gene matches. This CDR3 is 16 amino acids long. The CDR3 nucleotides read TGTGCCAGCTCACCATCGTCGGGGGGATCCTACAATGAGCAGTTCTTC. This sequence encodes CASSPSSGGSYNEQFF.

V usage is TRBV9 and J usage is TRBJ2-5; no clear D gene. The CDR3 contains 13 residues. Germline values: CDR1 SGDLS, CDR2 YYNGEE. The V gene lost 0 bases and the J gene lost 3 bases, with 6 bases spanning the gap. CDR3 sequence reads: CASSVGIKETQYF. Written as DNA, the CDR3 is TGTGCCAGCAGCGTAGGGATCAAAGAGACCCAGTACTTC. Full variable domain (remainder filled in from reference TRBV9 and TRBJ2-5): DSGVTQTPKHLITATGQRVTLRCSPRSGDLSVYWYQQSLDQGLQFLIQYYNGEERAKGNILERFSAQQFPDLHSELNLSSLELGDSALYFCASSVGIKETQYFGPGTRLLVL.

The chain has TRBV7-9 and TRBJ2-1; TRBD1 aligns across 9 bases. Looked up from germline, CDR1 is SEHNR and CDR2 is FQNEAQ (reference sequence). With 5 bases clipped from V and 5 bases from J, the junction kept 7 bases outside the gene matches. This CDR3 spans 15 amino acids. The CDR3 region is CASSDRGTPHNEQFF. CDR3 nucleotide sequence: TGTGCCAGCAGCGACAGGGGGACCCCTCACAATGAGCAGTTCTTC.

The V gene is TRBV4-1, the J gene TRBJ1-5; no firm D call. CDR3 size: 14 residues. The germline gives CDR1 MGHRA, CDR2 YSYEKL. Trimming cost V 4 bases and J 7 bases, with 14 bases left between them. The CDR3 reads CASSPKGGEQPQHF. Here the CDR3 DNA reads TGCGCCAGCAGCCCCAAGGGTGGGGAACAGCCCCAGCATTTT.

V is TRBV9 and J is TRBJ1-2, with 12 positions matching TRBD1. With 2 bases clipped from V and 3 bases from J, the junction kept 8 bases outside the gene matches. Germline values: CDR1 SGDLS, CDR2 YYNGEE. CDR3 length: 17 residues. DNA for the CDR3: TGTGCCAGCAGCGTTGGGGACAGGGGGCTCATGGACTATGGCTACACCTTC. Amino acids: CASSVGDRGLMDYGYTF.

The chain carries TRBV6-6 and TRBJ2-3; TRBD1 agrees at 10 bases. CDR3 size: 15 residues. In germline, CDR1 is MNHNY, CDR2 SVGAGI (reference sequence). V trimming: 5 bases; J trimming: 6 bases; junction bases outside the gene matches: 8. The CDR3 region is CASSDGQGVGDTQYF. In DNA form, the CDR3 reads TGTGCCAGCAGTGATGGACAGGGGGTGGGTGATACGCAGTATTTT.

The chain couples TRBV19 to TRBJ2-5, with 11 bases matching TRBD2. The V gene end was trimmed by 5 bases and the J gene end by 1 base; junction bases not matched to a gene: 3. Germline values: CDR1 LNHDA, CDR2 SQIVND (reference sequence). The CDR3 covers 15 residues. CDR3 nucleotide sequence: TGTGCCAGTAGTCAAGGGACTAGCGGCCAAGAGACCCAGTACTTC. This gives the protein CASSQGTSGQETQYF. Full variable domain (outside the CDR3, taken from reference TRBV19 and TRBJ2-5): DGGITQSPKYLFRKEGQNVTLSCEQNLNHDAMYWYRQDPGQGLRLIYYSQIVNDFQKGDIAEGYSVSREKKESFPLTVTSAQKNPTAFYLCASSQGTSGQETQYFGPGTRLLVL.

This chain uses TRBV5-1 with TRBJ2-3; 7 nucleotides match TRBD2. In germline, CDR1 is SGHRS, CDR2 YFSETQ. The V and J ends lost 1 base and 4 bases, in that order; junction bases with no gene match: 6. CDR3 length: 15 amino acids. CDR3 region: CASSLWGGSSDTQYF. The DNA for the CDR3 is TGCGCCAGCAGCTTGTGGGGCGGGAGCTCAGATACGCAGTATTTT.

The chain employs TRBV7-8 and TRBJ2-5; D might be TRBD2 (6 bases). The CDR3 has 15 amino acids. V was clipped by 0 bases and J by 1 base, with 9 bases between them. Germline V lookup: CDR1 SGHVS, CDR2 FQNEAQ. The DNA for the CDR3 is TGTGCCAGCAGCTTAGCGCCTAGCGTCCAAGAGACCCAGTACTTC. Protein: CASSLAPSVQETQYF.

The chain joins TRBV7-9 to TRBJ2-7, with D unresolved. Germline V gene data show CDR1 as SEHNR and CDR2 as FQNEAQ (reference sequence). V was shortened by 5 bases and J by 3 bases, with 17 bases between the two germline ends. The CDR3 length is 15 residues. The DNA for the CDR3 is TGTGCCAGCAGCGCTCCGGTTGGGGTAGGCTACGAGCAGTACTTC. It yields the protein CASSAPVGVGYEQYF. Full variable domain (remainder filled in from reference TRBV7-9 and TRBJ2-7): DTGVSQNPRHKITKRGQNVTFRCDPISEHNRLYWYRQTLGQGPEFLTYFQNEAQLEKSRLLSDRFSAERPKGSFSTLEIQRTEQGDSAMYLCASSAPVGVGYEQYFGPGTRLTVT.

This clone was counted once. This chain connects TRBV30 to TRBJ2-7; 11 bases are shared with TRBD2. CDR3 length equals 15 residues. Germline trimming cut 2 bases from V and 4 bases from J; bases unmatched to any gene: 7. From germline, CDR1 is GTSNPN and CDR2 SVGIG (reference sequence). DNA of the CDR3: TGTGCCTGGAGTCCTCATAGCGGGAGGGGATACGAGCAGTACTTC. Translated, it gives CAWSPHSGRGYEQYF.